This passage covers 17 T cell receptor beta chains from one sample sequenced in a study of human T cells and chemical hapten exposure (dated by TCRdb to about 2021). The time point label of this sample denotes: patch test 3, about 24 weeks after DPC sensitization. In light of the paper, this sample's treatment or condition label describes: therapeutic diphenylcyclopropenone sensitization with weekly scalp DPC. The library was built by means of RACE. Reads for this sample came from a NextSeq 500. Using fastp trimming at Q25 and MiXCR clonotype assembly, TCRdb reanalyzed the public sequencing data and kept in-frame beta chains. Rows with one shared CDR3 protein collapse into an entry with the most common genes and DNA. The table for this sample lists about 120,000 distinct CDR3 sequences; around 10% of them were counted only once. The ten largest make up 2.4% of the sample. The source was whole blood, collected in connection with sensitization to the hapten diphenylcyclopropenone (DPC). The receptor set was obtained from a woman between 50 and 59 years old with alopecia areata. Some clones in this sample may be carry-over from other donors' samples.

This clonotype showed up many times. The chain is built from TRBV28 and TRBJ1-6; TRBD1 might be the D (5 bases). CDR3 size: 17 residues. The germline V gene has CDR1 MDHEN and CDR2 SYDVKM. Trimming took off 7 bases at V and 7 bases at J, with 23 bases between the two ends. The CDR3 is CASIRGVEVTSNSPLHF. The CDR3 bases are TGTGCCAGCATCCGGGGGGTGGAGGTCACCTCAAATTCACCCCTCCACTTT.

This clonotype has only a few counts. The V gene is TRBV6-5, the J gene TRBJ1-1, with TRBD1 matching over 7 bases. This CDR3 has 15 residues. Germline lookup yields CDR1 MNHEY and CDR2 SVGAGI. With 5 bases clipped from V and 1 base from J, the junction kept 7 bases outside the gene matches. The CDR3 spells CASSHSGTENTEAFF. In DNA, the CDR3 is TGTGCCAGCAGTCATTCCGGGACAGAGAACACTGAAGCTTTCTTT.

This clonotype was seen more than once but under ten times. The chain employs TRBV6-6 and TRBJ1-4; weak D call: TRBD1 (5 bases). Germline assignment: CDR1 MNHNY and CDR2 SVGAGI (reference sequence). Deletions cut 4 bases from V and 4 bases from J, with 10 bases between. The CDR3 is made up of 14 amino acids. CDR3 sequence: CASSSAGGNEKLFF. CDR3 DNA: TGTGCCAGCAGTTCAGCCGGGGGTAATGAAAAACTGTTTTTT.

This clonotype was counted at least ten times. The chain has TRBV20-1 and TRBJ2-7; a weak D match, TRBD2 (6 bases). Trimming removed 6 bases from V and 0 bases from J, with 12 bases in between. Germline V lookup: CDR1 DFQATT, CDR2 SNEGSKA (reference sequence). CDR3 size: 13 residues. The CDR3 protein is CSALAGGSYEQYF. The CDR3 DNA reads as TGCAGTGCCCTGGCCGGGGGCTCCTACGAGCAGTACTTC.

This clonotype was seen at least ten times. V usage is TRBV4-1 and J usage is TRBJ2-3; TRBD2 might be the D (5 bases). V lost 0 bases, J lost 5 bases, and 24 bases lay in between. Germline V gene sequence: CDR1 MGHRA, CDR2 YSYEKL. This CDR3 is built from 19 residues. The DNA of the CDR3 is TGCGCCAGCAGCCAAGATCCCATGGCGGCCCAGAGGGAAATAGATACGCAGTATTTT. It translates to CASSQDPMAAQREIDTQYF.

This clonotype occurred a few times. V is TRBV28 and J is TRBJ2-7; TRBD2 matches at 7 bases. The CDR3 is made up of 16 amino acids. Trimming took 6 bases from V and 2 from J; bases not matched to a gene: 13. From germline, CDR1 is MDHEN and CDR2 SYDVKM. The chain's CDR3 is CASSREKRRGAYEQYF. In DNA, the CDR3 is TGTGCCAGCAGCCGGGAGAAGCGCCGGGGGGCCTACGAGCAGTACTTC.

This clonotype showed up many times. The chain's CDR3 is CAISELRGERSGANVLTF. CDR3 coding DNA: TGTGCCATCAGTGAGCTTCGAGGGGAACGCTCTGGGGCCAACGTCCTGACTTTC. The rearrangement links TRBV10-3 to TRBJ2-6; D is possibly TRBD1 or TRBD2 (5 bases each). V shed 2 bases and J shed 0 bases, with 14 bases lying between them. Germline CDR1 reads ENHRY; CDR2 reads SYGVKD. The CDR3 covers 18 residues.

This clonotype was recorded many times. This chain connects TRBV29-1 to TRBJ1-5; D remains unclear. Germline V gene data show CDR1 as SQVTM and CDR2 as ANQGSEA. This CDR3 spans 13 amino acids. The germline V and J ends were trimmed by 4 bases and 0 bases, with 7 bases remaining between them. CDR3 nucleotide sequence: TGCAGCGTTGGTGAGAATAGCAATCAGCCCCAGCATTTT. This codes for CSVGENSNQPQHF.

This sequence joins TRBV5-6 and TRBJ2-3; the match to TRBD2 covers 9 bases. CDR3 length: 19 amino acids. CDR1 SGHDT and CDR2 YYEEEE come from the germline V gene. V shed 4 bases, J shed 1 base, and the junction held 16 bases outside the gene matches. This CDR3 is CASSEFELAGRTGTDTQYF. The CDR3 coding sequence is TGTGCCAGCAGCGAGTTTGAGCTAGCGGGAAGGACAGGCACAGATACGCAGTATTTT.

This chain links TRBV5-4 with TRBJ1-2; D is uncertain. V was shortened by 4 bases and J by 1 base, with 11 bases between the two germline ends. CDR1 SGHNT and CDR2 YYREEE come from the germline V gene (reference sequence). The CDR3 has 14 amino acids. CDR3 DNA sequence: TGTGCCAGCAGCCAGATGACGGTTAACTATGGCTACACCTTC. This gives the protein CASSQMTVNYGYTF.

This clonotype showed up just a few times. The V call is TRBV7-2, the J call TRBJ2-1; 9 positions agree with TRBD2. CDR1 SGHTA and CDR2 FQGNSA come from the germline V gene. V dropped 5 bases and J dropped 5; count of bases not matched to a gene: 10. The CDR3 runs 16 residues. CDR3 coding DNA: TGTGCCAGCAGCCCACCCGGGACTAGCTTTAACAATGAGCAGTTCTTC. Amino acid sequence: CASSPPGTSFNNEQFF. Based on the CDR3 plus reference TRBV7-2 and TRBJ2-1, the full variable domain is GAGVSQSPSNKVTEKGKDVELRCDPISGHTALYWYRQSLGQGLEFLIYFQGNSAPDKSGLPSDRFSAERTGGSVSTLTIQRTQQEDSAVYLCASSPPGTSFNNEQFFGPGTRLTVL.

The chain combines TRBV2 with TRBJ2-5; a possible D gene is TRBD1 (5 bases). Trimming removed 8 bases at V and 3 bases at J, with 7 bases between. The CDR3 contains 11 residues. Germline V gene sequence: CDR1 SNHLY, CDR2 FYNNEI. CDR3 loop: CASQTEETQYF. CDR3 sequence (DNA): TGTGCCAGCCAGACAGAAGAGACCCAGTACTTC.

The rearrangement joins TRBV29-1 to TRBJ1-1; a possible D gene is TRBD1 (6 bases). The V end was cut by 7 bases, the J end by 5 bases, with 8 bases between. The CDR3 contains 10 residues. Per the germline V gene, CDR1 is SQVTM and CDR2 is ANQGSEA. The chain's CDR3 is CSAGVTEAFF. CDR3 nucleotide sequence: TGCAGCGCAGGGGTGACTGAAGCTTTCTTT. Based on the CDR3 plus reference TRBV29-1 and TRBJ1-1, the full variable domain is SAVISQKPSRDICQRGTSLTIQCQVDSQVTMMFWYRQQPGQSLTLIATANQGSEATYESGFVIDKFPISRPNLTFSTLTVSNMSPEDSSIYLCSAGVTEAFFGQGTRLTVV.

This clonotype was picked up a small number of times. The rearrangement joins TRBV28 to TRBJ2-3; TRBD2 is a possible D gene (5 bases). Trimming removed 11 bases from V and 2 bases from J, with 11 bases in between. The germline gives CDR1 MDHEN, CDR2 SYDVKM. This CDR3 comprises 12 residues. The CDR3 loop reads CAGSSVTDTQYF. Written as DNA, the CDR3 is TGTGCCGGGAGTAGCGTCACAGATACGCAGTATTTT.

DNA for the CDR3: TGCAGCTCTGTCGGGGGTCGGGGAGAGACCCAGTACTTC. Its protein product is CSSVGGRGETQYF. The genes are TRBV29-1 and TRBJ2-5, with D possibly being TRBD2 (6 bases). Per the germline V gene, CDR1 is SQVTM and CDR2 is ANQGSEA. The CDR3 totals 13 residues. Trimming shortened V by 8 bases and J by 4 bases, and 17 bases separated the two germline ends.

For this clonotype: With a much larger clone just one base away, this may be a read error. The chain has TRBV29-1 and TRBJ2-1; TRBD2 might be the D (5 bases). V shed 4 bases and J shed 2 bases, with 18 bases lying between them. The CDR3 spans 16 residues. From germline, CDR1 is SQVTM and CDR2 ANQGSEA. CDR3 loop: CSVGGATRRTYNEQFF. CDR3 bases: TGCAGCGTTGGGGGAGCGACGAGGCGTACCTACAATGAGCAGTTCTTC.

This clonotype was counted only a few times. The chain has TRBV29-1 and TRBJ1-1; D is unclear. The CDR3 runs to 13 residues. The germline gives CDR1 SQVTM, CDR2 ANQGSEA. V was trimmed by 2 bases and J by 2 bases, leaving 9 bases between them. The DNA for the CDR3 is TGCAGCGTTGAACGGTCGGCCAACACTGAAGCTTTCTTT. Translating it yields CSVERSANTEAFF.